This entry lists 16 T cell receptor beta chains sequenced from one sample in a study of OX40 agonist ivuxolimab in advanced cancers. TCRdb's table, derived via immunoSEQ multiplex PCR, lists solely in-frame clones and lacks some. Here the sample spans 30,000 to 45,000 clones, 88% being singletons. Sequenced material: CD4+ or CD8+ T cells sorted from blood, taken in a trial of the OX40 agonist ivuxolimab. Source of these receptors: an adult with an advanced solid tumor such as melanoma, head and neck, liver or kidney cancer.

The chain recombines TRBV7-3 with TRBJ2-7; D assignment may be TRBD1 or TRBD2 (5 bases each). From germline, CDR1 is SGHTA and CDR2 FQGTGA. V was trimmed by 5 bases and J by 6 bases, leaving 17 bases between them. CDR3 size: 14 residues. CDR3 residues: CASSPTGRGLEQYF. Written as DNA, the CDR3 is TGTGCCAGCAGCCCCACGGGAAGGGGTCTCGAGCAGTACTTC.

The rearrangement uses TRBV27 and TRBJ1-2; D is perhaps TRBD1 (5 bases). Germline lookup yields CDR1 MNHEY and CDR2 SMNVEV (reference sequence). The CDR3 is 16 residues long. V lost 3 bases to trimming and J lost 5 bases, with 19 bases between them. The CDR3 spells CASSFGGKPSSYGYTF. The DNA for the CDR3 is TGTGCCAGCAGTTTCGGGGGGAAACCCTCCTCATATGGCTACACCTTC.

DNA for the CDR3: TGTGCCTGGAGTGCCTCCCGGGGCTTCAGTGAAGCTTTCTTT. Protein sequence: CAWSASRGFSEAFF. The chain employs TRBV30 and TRBJ1-1; TRBD1 is a possible D gene (5 bases). Trimming shortened V by 1 base and J by 7 bases, and 16 bases separated the two germline ends. The CDR3 has 14 residues. CDR1 and CDR2 (germline): GTSNPN, SVGIG (reference sequence). Together with reference TRBV30 and TRBJ1-1, the CDR3 gives the full variable domain: SQTIHQWPATLVQPVGSPLSLECTVEGTSNPNLYWYRQAAGRGLQLLFYSVGIGQISSEVPQNLSASRPQDRQFILSSKKLLLSDSGFYLCAWSASRGFSEAFFGQGTRLTVV.

The chain joins TRBV6-5 to TRBJ2-1; no clear D gene. V gave up 6 bases and J gave up 0 bases, with 12 bases separating them. This CDR3 comprises 15 residues. The V gene's germline CDR1 is MNHEY and CDR2 SVGAGI. CDR3: CASRKDRSSYNEQFF. The DNA of the CDR3 is TGTGCCAGCAGGAAAGACCGCAGCTCCTACAATGAGCAGTTCTTC.

The chain joins TRBV28 to TRBJ1-1; no definite D call. Germline values: CDR1 MDHEN, CDR2 SYDVKM. This CDR3 has 12 amino acids. The V and J ends lost 5 bases and 0 bases respectively, with 4 bases between them. The CDR3 region has the DNA TGTGCCAGCAGTCAAATGAACACTGAAGCTTTCTTT. This gives the protein CASSQMNTEAFF.

The rearrangement joins TRBV10-1 to TRBJ2-1; D remains ambiguous. Trimming took 5 bases from V and 4 from J, leaving 6 bases between them. Germline CDR1 is WNHNN and CDR2 is SYGVQD (reference sequence). This CDR3 is 12 amino acids long. In DNA, the CDR3 is TGCGCCAGCAGTAGGCTTTACAATGAGCAGTTCTTC. Translated, it gives CASSRLYNEQFF.

This clone was picked up a small number of times. The chain uses TRBV11-2 and TRBJ2-1; D may match TRBD1 or TRBD2 (5 bases each). In germline, CDR1 is SGHAT, CDR2 FQNNGV. The CDR3 loop spans 15 amino acids. The V end was cut by 5 bases, the J end by 6 bases, with 17 bases between. CDR3 bases: TGTGCCAGCAGCCCCCTTGGCCCGAGGGGCAATGAGCAGTTCTTC. Its translation: CASSPLGPRGNEQFF.

The V call is TRBV11-1, the J call TRBJ2-7, with a tentative D call TRBD1 (6 bases). This CDR3 is built from 13 residues. V lost 2 bases to trimming and J lost 3 bases, with 8 bases between them. Germline lookup yields CDR1 SGHAT and CDR2 FQDESV (reference sequence). Here the CDR3 DNA reads TGTGCCAGCAGCTTAAGGACAGTCTACGAGCAGTACTTC. It translates to CASSLRTVYEQYF.

This clone was found once. The chain uses TRBV16 and TRBJ1-2, with D uncertain. V lost 2 bases, J lost 4 bases, and 14 bases lay in between. The germline gives CDR1 KGHSY, CDR2 FQNENV. The CDR3 spans 15 residues. This chain's CDR3 is CASSQNVLGLYGYTF. CDR3 nucleotide sequence: TGTGCCAGCAGCCAAAATGTCCTAGGACTCTATGGCTACACCTTC.

J is TRBJ2-2 and V is TRBV18; D may match TRBD1 or TRBD2 (5 bases each). In germline, CDR1 is KGHSH, CDR2 LQKENI. This CDR3 is built from 17 residues. Trimming shortened V by 3 bases and J by 4 bases, and 18 bases separated the two germline ends. The CDR3 loop reads CASSPTSGATGTGELFF. DNA of the CDR3: TGTGCCAGCTCACCCACTTCCGGGGCAACGGGCACCGGGGAGCTGTTTTTT. Full variable domain (outside the CDR3, taken from reference TRBV18 and TRBJ2-2): NAGVMQNPRHLVRRRGQEARLRCSPMKGHSHVYWYRQLPEEGLKFMVYLQKENIIDESGMPKERFSAEFPKEGPSILRIQQVVRGDSAAYFCASSPTSGATGTGELFFGEGSRLTVL.

This clone was observed a single time. The V gene is TRBV6-6, the J gene TRBJ1-1, with D tentatively TRBD1 (6 bases). The germline V and J ends were trimmed by 2 bases and 1 base, with 8 bases remaining between them. The CDR3 is made up of 14 amino acids. Germline CDR1 reads MNHNY; CDR2 reads SVGAGI (reference sequence). Here the CDR3 DNA reads TGTGCCAGCAGTTACGTGACAGGGAACACTGAAGCTTTCTTT. Translating gives CASSYVTGNTEAFF.

The chain uses TRBV5-4 and TRBJ1-2; 11 bases map to TRBD1. Germline V gene lookup returns CDR1 SGHNT and CDR2 YYREEE (reference sequence). J was trimmed by 7 bases and V by 4 bases; bases with no gene match: 6. The CDR3 is 14 amino acids. This chain's CDR3 is CASSLDRGRGGYTF. The CDR3 DNA sequence: TGTGCCAGCAGCCTGGACAGGGGGCGCGGTGGCTACACCTTC.

Turning to this clone: This CDR3 is also generated by other DNA sequences in the sample. V gene TRBV11-2 combines with J gene TRBJ2-2, with no clear D. The CDR3 has 13 amino acids. Germline V gene sequence: CDR1 SGHAT, CDR2 FQNNGV. V lost 3 bases to trimming and J lost 2 bases, with 4 bases between them. This CDR3 reads CASSFTNTGELFF. The CDR3 DNA reads as TGTGCCAGCAGCTTCACAAACACCGGGGAGCTGTTTTTT. The complete variable domain, with remaining parts taken from reference TRBV11-2 and TRBJ2-2, reads EAGVAQSPRYKIIEKRQSVAFWCNPISGHATLYWYQQILGQGPKLLIQFQNNGVVDDSQLPKDRFSAERLKGVDSTLKIQPAKLEDSAVYLCASSFTNTGELFFGEGSRLTVL.

This sequence joins TRBV7-6 and TRBJ2-5, with D possibly matching TRBD1 (6 bases). This CDR3 has 16 amino acids. Trimming cost V 2 bases and J 5 bases, with 18 bases left between them. Per the germline V gene, CDR1 is SGHVS and CDR2 is FNYEAQ. The chain's CDR3 is CASSLTVGRGEETQYF. Here the CDR3 DNA reads TGTGCCAGCAGCTTAACCGTCGGCAGGGGTGAGGAGACCCAGTACTTC.

J is TRBJ2-4 and V is TRBV11-2; D possibly uses TRBD1 or TRBD2 (5 bases each). Germline assignment: CDR1 SGHAT and CDR2 FQNNGV. The CDR3 is 15 residues long. V lost 2 bases, J lost 0 bases, and 8 bases lay in between. CDR3 sequence (DNA): TGTGCCAGCAGCTTATGGGGGACAGCCAAAAACATTCAGTACTTC. It is translated as CASSLWGTAKNIQYF.

The gene calls are TRBV28 and TRBJ2-5, with 9 bases that match TRBD1. CDR3 size: 15 residues. Germline CDR1 MDHEN, CDR2 SYDVKM. The J segment lost 5 bases and the V segment lost 4 bases, leaving 8 bases of the junction unmatched. This CDR3 reads CASSSGTGFTETQYF. The CDR3 DNA reads as TGTGCCAGCAGTTCCGGGACAGGGTTTACGGAGACCCAGTACTTC. Variable domain in full (rest from reference TRBV28 and TRBJ2-5): DVKVTQSSRYLVKRTGEKVFLECVQDMDHENMFWYRQDPGLGLRLIYFSYDVKMKEKGDIPEGYSVSREKKERFSLILESASTNQTSMYLCASSSGTGFTETQYFGPGTRLLVL.